A few counts support the clone carrying this T cell receptor beta chain. The CDR3 covers 15 residues. Trimming left V 9 bases short and J 2 bases short, with 14 bases between. Germline V gene lookup returns CDR1 LNHDA and CDR2 SQIVND (reference sequence). These data belong to a study of radiation and T cells in renal cell carcinoma. The time point is: baseline pretreatment blood. Treatment given: 15 Gy SBRT to primary tumor, nephrectomy 4 weeks later. Profiled with immunoSEQ multiplex PCR; TCRdb holds only in-frame clones, not every one. The sample contains about 130,000 clones, approximately 78% of which appear only once.

The clonotype comes from a woman aged 60-70 years with renal cell carcinoma. Sample: blood, taken from a patient whose treatment included radiotherapy and nephrectomy. This chain connects TRBV19 to TRBJ1-6; D uncertain. The CDR3 protein is CASLDGNTYNSPLHF. CDR3 DNA: TGTGCCAGCCTTGATGGGAACACCTATAATTCACCCCTCCACTTT.